These 23 T cell receptor beta chains were all obtained from the same sample, sequenced in a study of blood T cell repertoires in COVID-19. Method: immunoSEQ multiplex PCR; TCRdb's copy keeps in-frame clones and lacks some. The table lists 200,000 to 250,000 clones, 82% of them singletons. Sequenced: peripheral blood. The receptor set was obtained from an elderly woman with COVID-19, enrolled during active disease.

The gene calls are TRBV18 and TRBJ1-3; a weak D match, TRBD1 (5 bases). CDR1 KGHSH and CDR2 LQKENI come from the germline V gene. Trimming cost V 6 bases and J 0 bases, with 15 bases left between them. CDR3 length: 16 amino acids. In DNA form, the CDR3 reads TGTGCCAGCTCTAAAAACCGACAGTCCTCTGGAAACACCATATATTTT. It encodes CASSKNRQSSGNTIYF.

Regarding this clone: The sample has other DNA sequences that encode this CDR3 too. The CDR3 sequence is CASSAGTGNEKLFF. The CDR3 DNA follows: TGTGCCAGCAGCGCCGGGACAGGAAATGAAAAACTGTTTTTT. The chain couples TRBV2 to TRBJ1-4, with TRBD1 matching 8 bases. The junction had 5 bases not matched to a gene; V was cut back by 6 bases and J by 5 bases. The CDR3 totals 14 residues. The germline V gene encodes CDR1 SNHLY and CDR2 FYNNEI. Using reference TRBV2 and TRBJ1-4 for the parts outside the CDR3, the full variable domain is EPEVTQTPSHQVTQMGQEVILRCVPISNHLYFYWYRQILGQKVEFLVSFYNNEISEKSEIFDDQFSVERPDGSNFTLKIRSTKLEDSAMYFCASSAGTGNEKLFFGSGTQLSVL.

The J gene is TRBJ2-1, the V gene TRBV5-1, with D possibly being TRBD1 (6 bases). The length of the CDR3 is 15 residues. The germline CDR1 and CDR2 sequences are SGHRS and YFSETQ. V lost 6 bases, J lost 4 bases, and 17 bases lay in between. DNA for the CDR3: TGCGCCAGCAACCGGTTGGGGGCCGGGTACAATGAGCAGTTCTTC. This encodes CASNRLGAGYNEQFF. The variable domain in full, with the rest retrieved from reference TRBV5-1 and TRBJ2-1, is KAGVTQTPRYLIKTRGQQVTLSCSPISGHRSVSWYQQTPGQGLQFLFEYFSETQRNKGNFPGRFSGRQFSNSRSEMNVSTLELGDSALYLCASNRLGAGYNEQFFGPGTRLTVL.

V is TRBV29-1 and J is TRBJ1-1, with TRBD1 as a possible D gene (5 bases). Deletions cut 4 bases from V and 1 base from J, with 13 bases between. This CDR3 is built from 14 residues. CDR1 SQVTM and CDR2 ANQGSEA come from the germline V gene. The CDR3 DNA follows: TGCAGCGTTGGCGGGGGGGGATGGAACACTGAAGCTTTCTTT. Translating it yields CSVGGGGWNTEAFF. Using reference TRBV29-1 and TRBJ1-1 for the parts outside the CDR3, the full variable domain is SAVISQKPSRDICQRGTSLTIQCQVDSQVTMMFWYRQQPGQSLTLIATANQGSEATYESGFVIDKFPISRPNLTFSTLTVSNMSPEDSSIYLCSVGGGGWNTEAFFGQGTRLTVV.

This chain links TRBV10-3 with TRBJ1-4, with D maybe TRBD1 (5 bases). The CDR3 has 12 amino acids. The germline gives CDR1 ENHRY, CDR2 SYGVKD. V was pared by 11 bases and J by 7 bases, with 14 bases between. CDR3 sequence reads: CASSGQSEKLFF. The CDR3 coding sequence is TGTGCCTCTTCCGGACAATCTGAAAAACTGTTTTTT.

CDR3 DNA sequence: TGTGCCAGCAGCTTGCGGGGGGCGCTTACTGAAGCTTTCTTT. This sequence encodes CASSLRGALTEAFF. The chain uses TRBV5-5 and TRBJ1-1, with D possibly being TRBD1 (6 bases). The ends were cut back, 1 base at V and 5 bases at J, with 12 bases in the middle. The CDR3 sequence is 14 residues long. The V gene's germline CDR1 is SGHKS and CDR2 YYEKEE (reference sequence). The whole variable domain, filled in from reference TRBV5-5 and TRBJ1-1, reads DAGVTQSPTHLIKTRGQQVTLRCSPISGHKSVSWYQQVLGQGPQFIFQYYEKEERGRGNFPDRFSARQFPNYSSELNVNALLLGDSALYLCASSLRGALTEAFFGQGTRLTVV.

The chain employs TRBV3-1 (or the pseudogene TRBV3-2) and TRBJ1-1; TRBD1 might be the D (5 bases). V lost 4 bases, J lost 8 bases, and 17 bases lay in between. This CDR3 region has 14 residues. CDR1 and CDR2 (germline): LGHDT, YNNKEL (reference sequence). This CDR3 reads CASSRRSRGLEAFF. The CDR3 DNA reads TGTGCCAGCAGCCGCCGGAGTAGGGGATTAGAAGCTTTCTTT.

The rearrangement links TRBV30 to TRBJ1-4; D is unresolved. The CDR3 spans 11 residues. Trimming removed 2 bases from V and 8 bases from J, with 6 bases in between. Germline loops: CDR1 GTSNPN, CDR2 SVGIG (reference sequence). The CDR3 nucleotides read TGTGCCTGGAGTACACAGGAAAAACTGTTTTTT. Amino acid sequence: CAWSTQEKLFF. Variable domain in full (rest from reference TRBV30 and TRBJ1-4): SQTIHQWPATLVQPVGSPLSLECTVEGTSNPNLYWYRQAAGRGLQLLFYSVGIGQISSEVPQNLSASRPQDRQFILSSKKLLLSDSGFYLCAWSTQEKLFFGSGTQLSVL.

This chain joins TRBV5-5 and TRBJ2-7, with TRBD1 identical over 7 bases. Germline CDR1 reads SGHKS; CDR2 reads YYEKEE (reference sequence). V was clipped by 4 bases and J by 6 bases; unmatched bases: 10. This CDR3 has 14 residues. CDR3 bases: TGTGCCAGCAGCATACAATTACAGGGGCGCGAGCAGTACTTC. Protein: CASSIQLQGREQYF.

V gene TRBV28 combines with J gene TRBJ1-4; TRBD1 is a possible D gene (5 bases). Deletions cut 6 bases from V and 4 bases from J, with 15 bases between. Germline V gene sequence: CDR1 MDHEN, CDR2 SYDVKM. The CDR3 extends over 15 amino acids. CDR3 sequence reads: CASSPTDRLNEKLFF. The CDR3 nucleotides are TGTGCCAGCAGCCCTACCGACAGACTTAATGAAAAACTGTTTTTT. Complete variable domain (other parts from reference TRBV28 and TRBJ1-4): DVKVTQSSRYLVKRTGEKVFLECVQDMDHENMFWYRQDPGLGLRLIYFSYDVKMKEKGDIPEGYSVSREKKERFSLILESASTNQTSMYLCASSPTDRLNEKLFFGSGTQLSVL.

This chain links TRBV7-9 with TRBJ1-1; TRBD1 aligns across 8 bases. This CDR3 has 15 amino acids. Germline V lookup: CDR1 SEHNR, CDR2 FQNEAQ (reference sequence). With 2 bases clipped from V and 1 base from J, the junction kept 3 bases outside the gene matches. CDR3: CASSLRQGQNTEAFF. Here the CDR3 DNA reads TGTGCCAGCAGCTTACGACAGGGGCAGAACACTGAAGCTTTCTTT.

The sample holds a few counts of this clone. The rearrangement links TRBV4-1 to TRBJ2-5; a weak D match, TRBD2 (6 bases). Deletions cut 0 bases from V and 5 bases from J, with 16 bases between. The CDR3 totals 16 residues. Germline CDR1 reads MGHRA; CDR2 reads YSYEKL. The CDR3 sequence: CASSQEGGASRETQYF. Here the CDR3 DNA reads TGCGCCAGCAGCCAAGAAGGCGGGGCCTCCAGGGAGACCCAGTACTTC.

The V call is TRBV6-6, the J call TRBJ2-2, with a possible D match to TRBD1 (5 bases). CDR1 and CDR2 from the germline V gene are MNHNY and SVGAGI (reference sequence). V gave up 7 bases and J gave up 6 bases, with 18 bases separating them. The CDR3 extends over 15 amino acids. CDR3 amino acids: CASTMDTQGSGELFF. CDR3 in DNA: TGTGCCAGCACTATGGACACTCAGGGTTCCGGGGAGCTGTTTTTT.

V and J are TRBV10-1 and TRBJ1-1; unclear D gene. CDR3 length: 14 residues. CDR1 is WNHNN and CDR2 is SYGVQD in the germline V gene (reference sequence). V gave up 4 bases and J gave up 4 bases, with 13 bases separating them. DNA of the CDR3: TGCGCCAGCAGTGGGACCCCCGGGGTCACTGAAGCTTTCTTT. Its protein product is CASSGTPGVTEAFF.

The genes are TRBV7-2 and TRBJ2-6, with D possibly TRBD2 on 5 matching bases. The germline gives CDR1 SGHTA, CDR2 FQGNSA. The CDR3 sequence is 16 residues long. The V end was cut by 5 bases, the J end by 4 bases, with 15 bases between. DNA of the CDR3: TGTGCCAGCAGCCGTAATAGCGCGTTAGGGGCCAACGTCCTGACTTTC. Protein: CASSRNSALGANVLTF.

The CDR3 bases are TGTGCCAGCAGCTTTGGCGGGGCTTCAGGAGATACGCAGTATTTT. It codes for CASSFGGASGDTQYF. This sequence joins TRBV7-9 and TRBJ2-3; tentatively, D is TRBD2 (6 bases). The CDR3 totals 15 residues. Germline V gene data show CDR1 as SEHNR and CDR2 as FQNEAQ (reference sequence). V was shortened by 3 bases and J by 5 bases, with 15 bases between the two germline ends.

J is TRBJ2-1 and V is TRBV18, with 11 bases aligning to TRBD2. V lost 2 bases, J lost 5 bases, and 11 bases stayed unmatched. The V gene's germline CDR1 is KGHSH and CDR2 LQKENI. There are 18 residues in the CDR3. This CDR3 is CASSPKKPGTSGNNEQFF. In DNA form, the CDR3 reads TGTGCCAGCTCACCAAAAAAGCCCGGGACTAGCGGAAACAATGAGCAGTTCTTC.

The chain carries TRBV5-1 and TRBJ1-1, with D perhaps matching TRBD1 (5 bases). The germline V and J ends were trimmed by 4 bases and 5 bases, with 9 bases remaining between them. The CDR3 has 12 amino acids. Per germline, CDR1 SGHRS and CDR2 YFSETQ. The CDR3 loop reads CASSARGTEAFF. The CDR3 DNA is TGCGCCAGCAGCGCCCGGGGGACTGAAGCTTTCTTT.

The chain joins TRBV6-5 to TRBJ2-2; D is unresolved. Germline V gives CDR1 MNHEY, CDR2 SVGAGI. This CDR3 region has 14 residues. V was cut by 7 bases and J by 1 base, with 10 bases left in between. The CDR3 nucleotides read TGTGCCAGCATCCCGGCAGGGAACACCGGGGAGCTGTTTTTT. It codes for CASIPAGNTGELFF.

J is TRBJ1-3 and V is TRBV5-6; 11 bases agree with TRBD1. V trimming: 4 bases; J trimming: 11 bases; junction bases outside the gene matches: 5. CDR3 length: 13 amino acids. Per the germline V gene, CDR1 is SGHDT and CDR2 is YYEEEE. CDR3 nucleotide sequence: TGTGCCAGCAGCCGGGACAGGGGGGGACCCATATATTTT. It codes for CASSRDRGGPIYF.

The chain uses TRBV3-1 (or the pseudogene TRBV3-2) and TRBJ1-3; tentative D call: TRBD1 (6 bases). Germline V gene lookup returns CDR1 LGHDT and CDR2 YNNKEL (reference sequence). The CDR3 is made up of 16 amino acids. Trimming shortened V by 3 bases and J by 0 bases, and 12 bases separated the two germline ends. CDR3 DNA: TGTGCCAGCAGCCACCCCCGACAGGACTCTGGAAACACCATATATTTT. Its protein is CASSHPRQDSGNTIYF.

The J gene is TRBJ1-2, the V gene TRBV2; 9 bases align to TRBD1. J lost 7 bases, V lost 4 bases, and 7 bases had no gene match. Looked up from germline, CDR1 is SNHLY and CDR2 is FYNNEI. This CDR3 has 14 residues. The CDR3 is CASSGQGDLGGYTF. The CDR3 DNA sequence: TGTGCCAGCAGTGGACAGGGGGACCTCGGTGGCTACACCTTC.

This clone has just one count. The V and J genes are TRBV15 and TRBJ1-5; TRBD1 aligns across 8 bases. The ends lost 1 base at V and 5 bases at J; junction bases unmatched: 1. The CDR3 runs 14 residues. Per the germline V gene, CDR1 is LNHNV and CDR2 is YYDKDF (reference sequence). CDR3 protein: CATSRGDRHQPQHF. The CDR3 DNA follows: TGTGCCACCAGCAGAGGGGACAGGCATCAGCCCCAGCATTTT.